A single T cell receptor beta chain is shown here with its context. Ten or more counts support this clonotype. Its antigen specificity is not known. No much larger clone exists at a distance of one base, and base qualities are not known. This record comes from a study of CD8 T cells in ankylosing spondylitis (dated by TCRdb to 2017 to 2019). In terms of the full investigation: T cell receptor beta repertoires were profiled in healthy donors and ankylosing spondylitis patients so that disease-linked TCR variants could be found. In total, the full study cohort was made up of 95 to 110 healthy donors and roughly 27 ankylosing spondylitis patients. Peripheral blood samples were taken, and synovial fluid was additionally collected from ankylosing spondylitis patients. What the authors observed across the whole study: Some motif variants were previously reported in synovial fluid and blood of reactive arthritis patients, suggesting common disease-initiation mechanisms. A CD8+ phenotype was shown by the disease-linked clones, which were found at relatively low frequencies in peripheral blood. Blood from ankylosing spondylitis patients appeared to be characterized by a TCR beta motif composed of under ten highly homologous amino acid variants. The disease-linked clones were reported to be significantly enriched in matched synovial fluid samples from ankylosing spondylitis patients.

Cut back by 2 bases and 2 bases, the V and J ends lie 14 bases apart. The CDR3 runs 16 residues from the cysteine to the phenylalanine. The CDR3 DNA has 48 bases and is translated from base 1. Sequences ENHRY (CDR1) and SYGVKD (CDR2) are obtained from the germline V gene. The listed sequencing device is Illumina HiSeq 2500. Quantitative 5'-RACE with molecular barcodes was the method used to prepare the TCR beta libraries. Under the source paper's analysis protocol: A new computational method, built on a probabilistic model of VDJ rearrangement, was used to identify disease-linked TCR variants. TCRdb took the public reads, trimmed them with fastp at Q25, ran MiXCR for clone calling and kept in-frame beta chains. Each record represents a unique CDR3 protein, reported with the most common genes and DNA among its rows. TCRdb's processing, not the authors' own work, is the source of the V and J calls. The sample profile shows 150,000 to 200,000 distinct CDR3 sequences; approximately 16% of them were found once. Approximately 7.6% of the sample comes from the top ten.

The material sequenced was blood, either unsorted or a sorted T cell fraction (not recorded which). This receptor was identified in a male donor with ankylosing spondylitis or in good health (not recorded which). Here the chain combines TRBV10-3 and TRBJ2-3; too little of a D gene remains to name it. The CDR3 loop reads CAISEGPTAYTDTQYF. The sequenced DNA: TGTGCCATCAGTGAGGGGCCCACCGCCTACACAGATACGCAGTATTTT.